This TCR beta chain derives from a study of T cells in Graves' hyperthyroidism and ophthalmopathy. About this clonotype itself: Its antigen remains unidentified.

This CDR3 spans 15 amino acids. CDR1 and CDR2 from the germline V gene are KGHSH and LQKENI. The trim removed 4 bases at V and 6 bases at J, leaving 4 bases unmatched. Each diagnosis drew on symptoms, thyroxine, TRAb, thyroid ultrasound and orbital computed tomography findings. Amplification of TCR beta CDR3 regions used RNA as the template. HTBI primers were employed in a first-round RT-PCR of the TCR CDR3. TCRdb itself ran the multiplex PCR reads through MiXCR, one entry per CDR3 protein. This table holds 250,000 to 350,000 distinct CDR3 sequences, about a sixth found once. General study points: Ophthalmopathy prediction by the model preceded onset by a median roughly 6 months. Ophthalmopathy and stable hyperthyroidism were separated by a 13 V-J model.

This clonotype originated in a woman in her fifties or sixties with Graves' ophthalmopathy. The V gene is TRBV18, the J gene TRBJ2-2, with TRBD1 matching over 11 bases. The sequencing sample was made of blood. The DNA of the CDR3 is TGTGCCAGCTCACAGGACAGGGGGCAAGCCGGGGAGCTGTTTTTT. The encoded protein is CASSQDRGQAGELFF.